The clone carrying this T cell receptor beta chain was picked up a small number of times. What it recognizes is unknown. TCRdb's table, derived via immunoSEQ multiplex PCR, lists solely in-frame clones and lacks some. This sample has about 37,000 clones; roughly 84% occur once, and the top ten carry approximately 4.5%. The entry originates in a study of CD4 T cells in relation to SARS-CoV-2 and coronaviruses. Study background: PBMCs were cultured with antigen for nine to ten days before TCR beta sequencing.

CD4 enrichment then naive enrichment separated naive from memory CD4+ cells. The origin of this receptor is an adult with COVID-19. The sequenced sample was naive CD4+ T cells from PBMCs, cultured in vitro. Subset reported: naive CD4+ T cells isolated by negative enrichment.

The CDR3 sequence: CASSPERTGISSPLHF. CDR3 bases: TGTGCCAGCAGCCCAGAACGTACCGGAATATCTTCACCCCTCCACTTT. The chain recombines TRBV4-2 with TRBJ1-6; no reliable D call. V was pared by 4 bases and J by 9 bases, with 19 bases between. Germline CDR1 LGHNA, CDR2 YNFKEQ. CDR3 length: 16 residues.